These 3 T cell receptor beta chains were sequenced from one sample in a study of graft-versus-host responses after intestinal transplantation. These TCRs' antigens remain unknown. Using immunoSEQ multiplex PCR, the repertoire was profiled, and TCRdb retains in-frame clones only, with some absent. The sample holds around 120,000 clones, about nine tenths seen once. Here the sequenced sample was unstimulated CD4+ T cells sorted from spleen or lymph node cells, taken before intestinal transplant. The source of these receptors is a human donor who received an intestinal transplant.

The chain carries TRBV12-5 and TRBJ2-2; TRBD2 is a possible D gene (7 bases). Trimming removed 0 bases at V and 2 bases at J, with 16 bases between. Germline lookup yields CDR1 LGHNT and CDR2 FRNRAP. CDR3 length: 18 amino acids. CDR3 region: CASGLVRDGGQNTGELFF. The CDR3 DNA follows: TGTGCTAGTGGTTTGGTACGAGACGGGGGGCAAAACACCGGGGAGCTGTTTTTT.

In this sample, this clone turned up once. The V and J genes are TRBV9 and TRBJ1-2; the match to TRBD1 covers 7 bases. The J segment lost 8 bases and the V segment lost 0 bases, leaving 7 bases of the junction unmatched. The CDR3 runs 14 residues. Germline CDR1 SGDLS, CDR2 YYNGEE. DNA for the CDR3: TGTGCCAGCAGCGTAGGTGAGGGGGCGAAGGGCTACACCTTC. It yields the protein CASSVGEGAKGYTF. The full variable domain, in which reference TRBV9 and TRBJ1-2 provide the parts outside the CDR3, is DSGVTQTPKHLITATGQRVTLRCSPRSGDLSVYWYQQSLDQGLQFLIQYYNGEERAKGNILERFSAQQFPDLHSELNLSSLELGDSALYFCASSVGEGAKGYTFGSGTRLTVV.

V and J are TRBV7-8 and TRBJ2-7; D might be TRBD2 (5 bases). The CDR3 has 17 amino acids. Germline assignment: CDR1 SGHVS and CDR2 FQNEAQ. V lost 3 bases, J lost 2 bases, and 20 bases lay in between. The CDR3, as DNA: TGTGCCAGCAGCTTCCCTAGCAGTCTGGGGATAGCCTACGAGCAGTACTTC. Its protein product is CASSFPSSLGIAYEQYF.